Each of the 9 T cell receptor beta chains below was sequenced from the same sample in a study of identifying expanded T cells in peripheral blood. Clones were read by immunoSEQ multiplex PCR, and TCRdb kept only the in-frame ones, dropping some. Seen here are roughly 75,000 clones, 85% to 90% observed once, and the top ten hold over 2.5%. Sequencing was carried out using blood. The receptors were sampled from a person aged 18 to 69 in good health.

The chain recombines TRBV5-6 with TRBJ2-5; no clear D. CDR3 length equals 11 residues. CDR1 SGHDT and CDR2 YYEEEE come from the germline V gene. V was cut by 4 bases and J by 3 bases, with 4 bases left in between. In DNA, the CDR3 is TGTGCCAGCAGCCGGAAAGAGACCCAGTACTTC. It encodes CASSRKETQYF.

The CDR3 DNA follows: TGTGCCTGGAGTCCCGGGGTCGGAGCGGAGCAGTACTTC. This sequence encodes CAWSPGVGAEQYF. The gene calls are TRBV30 and TRBJ2-7; the D gene is possibly TRBD2 (5 bases). Per germline, CDR1 GTSNPN and CDR2 SVGIG (reference sequence). The CDR3 sequence is 13 residues long. Trimming removed 2 bases from V and 7 bases from J, with 15 bases in between.

The chain has TRBV5-1 and TRBJ1-2; 11 bases are a match to TRBD1. The germline V gene has CDR1 SGHRS and CDR2 YFSETQ. J lost 7 bases, V lost 1 base, and 6 bases had no gene match. This CDR3 has 15 amino acids. The DNA of the CDR3 is TGCGCCAGCAGCTTGACCGGGACAGGGGGGCTTGGCTACACCTTC. It specifies CASSLTGTGGLGYTF.

This chain links TRBV7-2 with TRBJ2-1; perhaps TRBD1 as D (6 bases). V lost 3 bases to trimming and J lost 8 bases, with 14 bases between them. Germline V gene sequence: CDR1 SGHTA, CDR2 FQGNSA. This CDR3 region has 14 residues. This CDR3 reads CASSLDSQADEQFF. DNA of the CDR3: TGTGCCAGCAGCTTGGACAGTCAAGCAGATGAGCAGTTCTTC.

The chain combines TRBV5-5 with TRBJ1-3, with D possibly being TRBD1 (6 bases). Germline V gene data show CDR1 as SGHKS and CDR2 as YYEKEE (reference sequence). Trimming removed 4 bases from V and 0 bases from J, with 23 bases in between. CDR3 length equals 19 residues. The CDR3 here is CASSHSGTFSQISGNTIYF. CDR3 bases: TGTGCCAGCAGCCATTCTGGGACATTCTCTCAAATCTCTGGAAACACCATATATTTT.

CDR3 in amino acids: CASSFKVLSGANVLTF. The CDR3, as DNA: TGTGCCAGCAGCTTCAAAGTCCTCTCTGGGGCCAACGTCCTGACTTTC. The chain employs TRBV5-4 and TRBJ2-6; D uncertain. The CDR3 sequence is 16 residues long. CDR1 and CDR2 from the germline V gene are SGHNT and YYREEE (reference sequence). Deletions cut 2 bases from V and 0 bases from J, with 9 bases between.

The chain joins TRBV2 to TRBJ2-1, with TRBD2 identical over 10 bases. V dropped 5 bases and J dropped 4; count of bases not matched to a gene: 5. Germline values: CDR1 SNHLY, CDR2 FYNNEI. The CDR3 length is 15 residues. CDR3 region: CASSISGGAYNEQFF. Here the CDR3 DNA reads TGTGCCAGCAGTATCAGCGGGGGGGCTTACAATGAGCAGTTCTTC.

The chain employs TRBV4-3 and TRBJ2-7; possibly TRBD2 for D (5 bases). The ends were cut back, 0 bases at V and 4 bases at J, with 19 bases in the middle. The CDR3 runs to 17 residues. Germline V gives CDR1 LGHNA, CDR2 YSLEER. CDR3: CASSQEWRAGEIYEQYF. The CDR3 region has the DNA TGCGCCAGCAGCCAAGAGTGGCGCGCCGGGGAGATATACGAGCAGTACTTC.

The gene calls are TRBV15 and TRBJ1-2; a weak D match, TRBD1 (6 bases). V shed 5 bases and J shed 2 bases, with 15 bases lying between them. From germline, CDR1 is LNHNV and CDR2 YYDKDF (reference sequence). The CDR3 is made up of 15 amino acids. DNA for the CDR3: TGTGCCACCAGCCGGGTAGGGGGATCGAACTATGGCTACACCTTC. Amino acid sequence: CATSRVGGSNYGYTF.